This TCR beta chain came from a study of post-analysis software for immune sequencing data. Whole-study results and caveats: Elevated frequency relative to controls characterized 4 or 5 TRBV segments in patients, TRBV5-6, TRBV5-1 and TRBV20-1 among them. Analysis by F measure revealed that same-batch samples clustered strongly together. For normalized Chao1 diversity, multiple sclerosis patients scored significantly lower than controls did.

In this sample, this clonotype turned up a few times. What it binds is unknown. Researchers reported that TCR beta cDNA libraries carried unique molecular identifiers. TCRdb reprocessed the PCR reads via MiXCR and lists one record per CDR3 protein. The data show 350,000 to 450,000 distinct CDR3 sequences, approximately 38% seen once. The CDR3 has 14 amino acids. Looked up from germline, CDR1 is MDHEN and CDR2 is SYDVKM. Trimming removed 3 bases from V and 1 base from J, with 9 bases in between. This TCR was recovered from a girl aged 5 to 17 with multiple sclerosis. The V call is TRBV28, the J call TRBJ1-1, with D possibly being TRBD1 (6 bases). Material for sequencing was blood. The CDR3 loop is CASSFGGANTEAFF. DNA of the CDR3: TGTGCCAGCAGTTTTGGGGGCGCGAACACTGAAGCTTTCTTT.